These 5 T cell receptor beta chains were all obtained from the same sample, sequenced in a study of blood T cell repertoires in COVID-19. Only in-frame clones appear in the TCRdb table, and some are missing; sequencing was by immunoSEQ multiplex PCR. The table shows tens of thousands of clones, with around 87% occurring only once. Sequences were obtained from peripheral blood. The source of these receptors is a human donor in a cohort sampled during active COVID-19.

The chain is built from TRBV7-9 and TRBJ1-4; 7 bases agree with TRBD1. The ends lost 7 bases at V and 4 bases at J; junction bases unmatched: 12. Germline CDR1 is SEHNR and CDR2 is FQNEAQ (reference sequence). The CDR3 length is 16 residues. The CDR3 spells CASNFNRGWDNEKLFF. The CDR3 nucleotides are TGTGCCAGCAATTTCAACAGGGGCTGGGATAATGAAAAACTGTTTTTT.

The CDR3 spells CASRIDSGNTIYF. CDR3 bases: TGTGCCAGCAGAATAGATTCGGGAAACACCATATATTTT. This chain links TRBV28 with TRBJ1-3; D is undetermined. The CDR3 contains 13 residues. CDR1 and CDR2 from the germline V gene are MDHEN and SYDVKM. Trimming shortened V by 6 bases and J by 4 bases, and 10 bases separated the two germline ends. Filled out from reference TRBV28 and TRBJ1-3, the complete variable domain reads DVKVTQSSRYLVKRTGEKVFLECVQDMDHENMFWYRQDPGLGLRLIYFSYDVKMKEKGDIPEGYSVSREKKERFSLILESASTNQTSMYLCASRIDSGNTIYFGEGSWLTVV.

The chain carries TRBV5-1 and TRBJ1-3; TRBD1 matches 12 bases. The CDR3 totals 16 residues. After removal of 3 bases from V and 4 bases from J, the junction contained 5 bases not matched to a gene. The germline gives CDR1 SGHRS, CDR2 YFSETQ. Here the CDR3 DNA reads TGCGCCAGCAGCTCGGGACAGGGGGCAGGAGGAAACACCATATATTTT. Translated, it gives CASSSGQGAGGNTIYF. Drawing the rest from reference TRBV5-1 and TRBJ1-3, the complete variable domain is KAGVTQTPRYLIKTRGQQVTLSCSPISGHRSVSWYQQTPGQGLQFLFEYFSETQRNKGNFPGRFSGRQFSNSRSEMNVSTLELGDSALYLCASSSGQGAGGNTIYFGEGSWLTVV.

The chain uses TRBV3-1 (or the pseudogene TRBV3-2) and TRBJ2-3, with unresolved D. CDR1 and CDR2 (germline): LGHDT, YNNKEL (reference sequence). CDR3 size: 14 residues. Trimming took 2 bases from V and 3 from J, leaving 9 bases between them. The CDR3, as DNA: TGTGCCAGCAGCCAACTACCACCAACAGATACGCAGTATTTT. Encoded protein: CASSQLPPTDTQYF.

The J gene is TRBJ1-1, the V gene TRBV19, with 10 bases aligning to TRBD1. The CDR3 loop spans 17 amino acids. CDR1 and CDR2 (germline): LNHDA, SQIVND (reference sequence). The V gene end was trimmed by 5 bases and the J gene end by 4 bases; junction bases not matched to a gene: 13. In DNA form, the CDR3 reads TGTGCCAGTAGTTTTACCGGGACAGGGGTCGGATCCACTGAAGCTTTCTTT. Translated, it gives CASSFTGTGVGSTEAFF.